The sequence of this T cell receptor (beta chain) was determined in a study of shared clonotypes between healthy human individuals. Measured with immunoSEQ multiplex PCR; TCRdb has only the in-frame clones, and not every one. The sample yields 600,000 to 750,000 clones, roughly two thirds seen once. Material for sequencing was memory CD4+ T cells sorted from blood. The sample's subset: CD45RA-negative fraction. The source of this sequence is a woman under 40 in good health.

CDR3 sequence: CASSTRDRDGYTF. CDR3 DNA sequence: TGTGCCAGCAGCACAAGGGACAGGGATGGCTACACCTTC. The rearrangement links TRBV4-2 to TRBJ1-2; 9 nucleotides line up with TRBD1. Per the germline V gene, CDR1 is LGHNA and CDR2 is YNFKEQ. The CDR3 consists of 13 residues. V shed 5 bases and J 6 bases; nucleotides not matched to a gene: 4.